Below, 17 T cell receptor beta chains from the same sample are listed, as sequenced in a study of T cell repertoires in cytomegalovirus infection. No antigen has been assigned to these receptors. TCRdb re-derived calls from the reads in MiXCR, one entry per CDR3 protein. The sample lists just over 450,000 distinct CDR3 sequences, 40% to 50% occurring once. Sequenced material: cultured PBMCs, taken from culture after CMV antigen stimulation. These receptors were collected from a human donor in good health (CMV status not recorded). Some clones in this sample may be carry-over from other donors' samples.

This clonotype showed up just a few times. The rearrangement uses TRBV7-9 and TRBJ1-2; a possible D gene is TRBD1 (6 bases). V dropped 0 bases and J dropped 0 bases, with 17 bases sitting between them. This CDR3 contains 18 residues. Germline V gives CDR1 SEHNR, CDR2 FQNEAQ (reference sequence). As DNA, the CDR3 is TGTGCCAGCAGCTTAGCCGGGAGACAGGCCCTAGCTAACTATGGCTACACCTTC. Its translation is CASSLAGRQALANYGYTF.

This clonotype came up a few times. The V gene is TRBV7-2, the J gene TRBJ2-5, with D perhaps TRBD2 (7 bases). Deletions cut 3 bases from V and 5 bases from J, with 13 bases between. The CDR3 extends over 14 amino acids. The germline V gene encodes CDR1 SGHTA and CDR2 FQGNSA. The CDR3 nucleotides read TGTGCCAGCAGCTTGTTAGGGGGGGGTGAGACCCAGTACTTC. It codes for CASSLLGGGETQYF.

This clonotype was counted between two and nine times. V is TRBV6-8 and J is TRBJ2-1, with TRBD2 as a possible D gene (6 bases). Deletions cut 5 bases from V and 8 bases from J, with 10 bases between. The CDR3 sequence is 12 residues long. Germline lookup yields CDR1 MNHGY and CDR2 SAAAGT. CDR3: CASSNGGDEQFF. The CDR3 DNA is TGTGCCAGCAGTAACGGAGGGGATGAGCAGTTCTTC.

The V gene is TRBV6-1, the J gene TRBJ2-3, with no clear D. Germline loops: CDR1 MNHNS, CDR2 SASEGT. This CDR3 has 16 amino acids. V lost 8 bases and J lost 0, with 18 bases in between. The CDR3 sequence is CASSPKPYPSTDTQYF. The CDR3 DNA reads TGTGCCAGCTCCCCAAAACCATACCCTAGCACAGATACGCAGTATTTT.

The gene calls are TRBV20-1 and TRBJ1-3, with 7 bases that match TRBD1. Germline V gene lookup returns CDR1 DFQATT and CDR2 SNEGSKA (reference sequence). The trim removed 1 base at V and 9 bases at J, leaving 15 bases unmatched. This CDR3 is 16 amino acids long. For the CDR3, the DNA is TGCAGTGCTAGAGCCTTCCCGAGACAGGGCAAAGGCACCATATATTTT. Protein: CSARAFPRQGKGTIYF.

V and J are TRBV6-1 and TRBJ1-5, with TRBD1 matching over 12 bases. The germline V gene has CDR1 MNHNS and CDR2 SASEGT. Trimming cost V 5 bases and J 6 bases; bases outside gene matches: 5. The CDR3 is 15 amino acids. CDR3: CASSSRDRGPQPQHF. The DNA for the CDR3 is TGTGCCAGCAGTAGCCGGGACAGGGGGCCTCAGCCCCAGCATTTT.

The chain joins TRBV4-3 to TRBJ2-1, with 12 bases that match TRBD2. The CDR3 is 16 residues long. Per the germline V gene, CDR1 is LGHNA and CDR2 is YSLEER. With V trimmed by 1 base and J by 8 bases, 6 bases remained unmatched. CDR3 amino acids: CASSQVSSGRVDEQFF. Written as DNA, the CDR3 is TGCGCCAGCAGCCAAGTGTCTAGCGGGAGGGTAGATGAGCAGTTCTTC.

The chain links TRBV9 to TRBJ1-3; TRBD1 is a possible D gene (6 bases). This CDR3 comprises 15 residues. The germline V gene has CDR1 SGDLS and CDR2 YYNGEE. The germline V and J ends were trimmed by 3 bases and 0 bases, with 10 bases remaining between them. CDR3 loop: CASSADSSSGNTIYF. DNA of the CDR3: TGTGCCAGCAGCGCGGACAGCTCCTCTGGAAACACCATATATTTT.

This chain uses TRBV11-2 with TRBJ2-3, with a possible D match to TRBD1 (6 bases). In germline, CDR1 is SGHAT, CDR2 FQNNGV. The CDR3 runs 16 residues. V dropped 5 bases and J dropped 5 bases, with 20 bases sitting between them. CDR3 protein: CASSPRGPTSGDTQYF. The CDR3 DNA sequence: TGTGCCAGCAGCCCCAGGGGTCCCACATCCGGAGATACGCAGTATTTT.

In its sample, this clonotype was seen a few times. V usage is TRBV24-1 and J usage is TRBJ2-3; D possibly matches TRBD1 or TRBD2 (6 bases each). V shed 3 bases and J shed 2 bases, with 26 bases lying between them. CDR1 and CDR2 (germline): KGHDR, SFDVKD. The CDR3 runs to 20 residues. The CDR3 sequence: CATSDPRGVGTGALTDTQYF. For the CDR3, the DNA is TGTGCCACCAGTGATCCCCGCGGAGTGGGAACGGGGGCCCTCACAGATACGCAGTATTTT.

The CDR3 sequence: CASSEWTGGLSQPQHF. CDR3 DNA: TGTGCCAGCAGTGAGTGGACAGGGGGCTTGTCTCAGCCCCAGCATTTT. J is TRBJ1-5 and V is TRBV2, with 11 bases identical to TRBD1. Germline CDR1 and CDR2: SNHLY and FYNNEI. The CDR3 is made up of 16 amino acids. The J segment lost 6 bases and the V segment lost 3 bases, leaving 7 bases of the junction unmatched.

This clonotype was picked up a small number of times. The gene calls are TRBV6-2 or TRBV6-3 and TRBJ2-1; D might be TRBD2 (6 bases). The germline CDR1 and CDR2 sequences are MNHEY and SVGEGT. The V end lost 2 bases, the J end lost 7 bases, and 6 bases lay between the germline ends. The CDR3 is 12 amino acids. In DNA form, the CDR3 reads TGTGCCAGCAGTTACGCGGGAAATGAGCAGTTCTTC. Amino acid sequence: CASSYAGNEQFF.

The rearrangement joins TRBV5-5 to TRBJ2-7, with 9 bases matching TRBD1. The trim removed 0 bases at V and 2 bases at J, leaving 6 bases unmatched. Germline V CDR1 and CDR2: SGHKS, YYEKEE (reference sequence). This CDR3 spans 16 amino acids. CDR3 in DNA: TGTGCCAGCAGCTTGGGTCCCAGACAGGGGGCCTACGAGCAGTACTTC. It codes for CASSLGPRQGAYEQYF.

This clonotype has just a few counts. This rearrangement joins TRBV12-3 or TRBV12-4 to TRBJ2-1; maybe TRBD2 (6 bases). Trimming removed 6 bases at V and 5 bases at J, with 14 bases between. The CDR3 totals 14 residues. CDR3 amino acids: CASSQTSPHNEQFF. The CDR3, as DNA: TGTGCCAGCAGCCAGACTAGTCCCCACAATGAGCAGTTCTTC.

This chain uses TRBV7-2 with TRBJ2-3; D is uncertain. Looked up from germline, CDR1 is SGHTA and CDR2 is FQGNSA. The CDR3 spans 15 residues. Trimming took 5 bases from V and 0 from J, leaving 12 bases between them. DNA of the CDR3: TGTGCCAGCAGCCCCCAGGCGGCTAGCACAGATACGCAGTATTTT. This gives the protein CASSPQAASTDTQYF.

The rearrangement joins TRBV28 to TRBJ1-2; D gene unclear. CDR3 length: 14 amino acids. Germline CDR1 MDHEN, CDR2 SYDVKM. V lost 3 bases to trimming and J lost 9 bases, with 17 bases between them. The CDR3 DNA reads TGTGCCAGCAGTTTGCCCGGTGCCGCCGGAAGCTACACCTTC. It codes for CASSLPGAAGSYTF.

This sequence joins TRBV29-1 and TRBJ1-1; D may be TRBD1 (5 bases). The CDR3 is made up of 14 amino acids. CDR1 and CDR2 (germline): SQVTM, ANQGSEA. Trimming shortened V by 4 bases and J by 7 bases, and 19 bases separated the two germline ends. CDR3 sequence (DNA): TGCAGCGTTGGCAGAGTGAGTAGGGACGTTGAAGCTTTCTTT. Its protein is CSVGRVSRDVEAFF.